This TCR beta chain was recorded in a study of shared clonotypes between healthy human individuals. Sorted-subset replicate PCR reactions contained 150 to 200 ng DNA, corresponding to some 28,000 T cell genomes. Measured with immunoSEQ multiplex PCR; TCRdb has only the in-frame clones, and not every one. The sample carries 850,000 to 1,100,000 clones, roughly 80% recorded once. Points from the study as a whole: Sequencing depth was a factor that was expected to affect clonotype sharing among donors. Memory subsets had estimated richness that was generally smaller than that of naive subsets.

This clone occurred once. No antigen is known for it. J lost 6 bases, V lost 5 bases, and 8 bases had no gene match. Germline V lookup: CDR1 SGHTA, CDR2 FQGNSA. This CDR3 is built from 15 residues. The material sequenced was memory CD4+ T cells from PBMCs. The subset was: CD45RA-negative fraction. This chain links TRBV7-2 with TRBJ2-3; 10 bases match TRBD2. This TCR was sampled from a man between 18 and 35 years old in good health. Some clones in this sample may be carry-over from other donors' samples. This CDR3 is CASSPSGRAMDTQYF. The CDR3 region has the DNA TGTGCCAGCAGCCCCAGCGGGAGGGCCATGGATACGCAGTATTTT.